One T cell receptor beta chain is described in this entry. Its specificity is unknown. The germline CDR1 and CDR2 sequences are SGHTA and FQGTGA. This CDR3 has 15 amino acids. The V and J ends lost 5 bases and 4 bases, in that order; junction bases with no gene match: 8. The data originate from a study of CD8 T cells in ankylosing spondylitis. Points from the study as a whole: The clones that were linked to disease were reported to be significantly enriched in matched synovial fluid samples from ankylosing spondylitis patients. Within ankylosing spondylitis blood, a TCR beta motif made up of roughly eight highly homologous variants appeared to be characteristic. Previously reported in reactive arthritis synovial fluid and blood were some of the motif variants.

Libraries for TCR beta were made by quantitative 5'-RACE with molecular barcodes. TCRdb called the 5' RACE reads again in MiXCR, with one record for every CDR3 protein. The table shows around 130,000 distinct CDR3 sequences, with 17% occurring only once. This chain links TRBV7-3 with TRBJ2-1, with TRBD2 matching over 7 bases. The sequencing sample was made of blood, either unsorted or a sorted T cell fraction (not recorded which). The TCR originated in a male donor with ankylosing spondylitis. The CDR3, as DNA: TGTGCCAGCAGCGAAAGAGGAGCGGGATACAATGAGCAGTTCTTC. This sequence encodes CASSERGAGYNEQFF.